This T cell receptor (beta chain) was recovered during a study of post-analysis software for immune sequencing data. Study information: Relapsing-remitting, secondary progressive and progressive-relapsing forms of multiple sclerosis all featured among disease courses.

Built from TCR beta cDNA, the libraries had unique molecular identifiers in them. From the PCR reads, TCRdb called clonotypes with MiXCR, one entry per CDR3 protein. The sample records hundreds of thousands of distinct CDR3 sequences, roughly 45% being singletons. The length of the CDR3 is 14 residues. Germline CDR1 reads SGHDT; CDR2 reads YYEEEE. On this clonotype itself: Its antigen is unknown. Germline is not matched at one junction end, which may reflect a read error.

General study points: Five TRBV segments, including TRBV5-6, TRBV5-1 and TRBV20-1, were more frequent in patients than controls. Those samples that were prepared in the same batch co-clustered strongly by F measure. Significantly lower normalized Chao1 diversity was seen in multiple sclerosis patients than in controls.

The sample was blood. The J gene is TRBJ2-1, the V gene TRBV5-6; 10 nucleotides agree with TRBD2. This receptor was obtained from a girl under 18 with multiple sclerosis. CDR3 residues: CANTGLAVYNERFF. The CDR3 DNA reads TGTGCCAACACCGGACTAGCGGTGTACAATGAGCGGTTCTTC. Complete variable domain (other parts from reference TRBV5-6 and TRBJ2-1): DAGVTQSPTHLIKTRGQQVTLRCSPKSGHDTVSWYQQALGQGPQFIFQYYEEEERQRGNFPDRFSGHQFPNYSSELNVNALLLGDSALYLCANTGLAVYNERFFGPGTRLTVL.